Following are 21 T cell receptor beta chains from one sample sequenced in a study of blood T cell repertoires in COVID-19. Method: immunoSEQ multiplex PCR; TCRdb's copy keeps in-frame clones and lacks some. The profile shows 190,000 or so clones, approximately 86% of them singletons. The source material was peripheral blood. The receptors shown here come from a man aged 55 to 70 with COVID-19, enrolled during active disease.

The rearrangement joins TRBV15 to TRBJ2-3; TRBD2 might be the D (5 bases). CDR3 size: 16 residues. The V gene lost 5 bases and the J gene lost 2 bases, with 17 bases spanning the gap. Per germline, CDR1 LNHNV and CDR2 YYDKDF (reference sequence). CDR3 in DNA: TGTGCCACCAGCTTGGAAAGACGGGGAACCACAGATACGCAGTATTTT. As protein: CATSLERRGTTDTQYF.

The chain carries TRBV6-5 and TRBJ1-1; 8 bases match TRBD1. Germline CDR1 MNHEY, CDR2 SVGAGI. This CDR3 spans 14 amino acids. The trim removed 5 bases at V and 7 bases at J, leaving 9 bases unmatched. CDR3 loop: CASSPPSGGNEAFF. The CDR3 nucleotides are TGTGCCAGCAGTCCCCCCTCAGGGGGCAATGAAGCTTTCTTT.

The CDR3 sequence is CASSITGPNYGYTF. The CDR3 DNA is TGTGCCAGTAGTATCACAGGACCTAACTATGGCTACACCTTC. The genes are TRBV19 and TRBJ1-2; TRBD1 might be the D (5 bases). Per germline, CDR1 LNHDA and CDR2 SQIVND (reference sequence). V lost 3 bases and J 0 bases, leaving 8 bases between the germline ends. The CDR3 totals 14 residues.

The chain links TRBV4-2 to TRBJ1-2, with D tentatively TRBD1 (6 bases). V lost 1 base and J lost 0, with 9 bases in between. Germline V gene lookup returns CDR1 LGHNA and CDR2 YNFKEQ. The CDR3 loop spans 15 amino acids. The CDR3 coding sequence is TGTGCCAGCAGCCAAGGACAGGCGACTAACTATGGCTACACCTTC. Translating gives CASSQGQATNYGYTF.

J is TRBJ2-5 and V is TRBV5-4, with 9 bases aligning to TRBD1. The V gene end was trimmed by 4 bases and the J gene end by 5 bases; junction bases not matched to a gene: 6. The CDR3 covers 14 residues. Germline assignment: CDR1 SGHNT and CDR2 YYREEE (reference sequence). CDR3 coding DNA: TGTGCCAGCAGCGGGACAGGGCGCGGCGAGACCCAGTACTTC. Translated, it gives CASSGTGRGETQYF.

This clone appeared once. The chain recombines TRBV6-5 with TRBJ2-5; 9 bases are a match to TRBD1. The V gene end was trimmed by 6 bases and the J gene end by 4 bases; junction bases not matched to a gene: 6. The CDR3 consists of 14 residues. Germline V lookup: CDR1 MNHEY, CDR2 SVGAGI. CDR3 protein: CASRADRGAETQYF. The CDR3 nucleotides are TGTGCCAGCAGAGCTGACAGGGGGGCAGAGACCCAGTACTTC.

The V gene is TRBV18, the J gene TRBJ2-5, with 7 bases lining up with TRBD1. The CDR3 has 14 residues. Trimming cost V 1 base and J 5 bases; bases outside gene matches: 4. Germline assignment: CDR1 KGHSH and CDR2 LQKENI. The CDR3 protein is CASSPQGGSETQYF. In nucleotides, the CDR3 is TGTGCCAGCTCACCACAAGGGGGCAGTGAGACCCAGTACTTC.

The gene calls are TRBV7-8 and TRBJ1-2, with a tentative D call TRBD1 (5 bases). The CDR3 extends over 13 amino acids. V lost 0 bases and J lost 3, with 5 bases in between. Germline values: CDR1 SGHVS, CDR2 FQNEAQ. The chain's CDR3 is CASSLAGDYGYTF. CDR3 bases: TGTGCCAGCAGCTTAGCAGGGGACTATGGCTACACCTTC.

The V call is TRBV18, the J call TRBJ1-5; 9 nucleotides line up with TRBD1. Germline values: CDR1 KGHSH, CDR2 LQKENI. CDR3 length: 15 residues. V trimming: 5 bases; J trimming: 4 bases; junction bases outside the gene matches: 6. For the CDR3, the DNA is TGTGCCAGCTCAGCACAGGGGGCCGGAAATCAGCCCCAGCATTTT. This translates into CASSAQGAGNQPQHF.

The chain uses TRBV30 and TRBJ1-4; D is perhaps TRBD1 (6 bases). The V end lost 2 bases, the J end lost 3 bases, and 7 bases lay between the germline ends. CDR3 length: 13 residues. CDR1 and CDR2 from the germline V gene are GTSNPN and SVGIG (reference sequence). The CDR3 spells CAWSWTANEKLFF. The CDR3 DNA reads TGTGCCTGGAGTTGGACAGCTAATGAAAAACTGTTTTTT. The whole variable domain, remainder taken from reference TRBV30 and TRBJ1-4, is SQTIHQWPATLVQPVGSPLSLECTVEGTSNPNLYWYRQAAGRGLQLLFYSVGIGQISSEVPQNLSASRPQDRQFILSSKKLLLSDSGFYLCAWSWTANEKLFFGSGTQLSVL.

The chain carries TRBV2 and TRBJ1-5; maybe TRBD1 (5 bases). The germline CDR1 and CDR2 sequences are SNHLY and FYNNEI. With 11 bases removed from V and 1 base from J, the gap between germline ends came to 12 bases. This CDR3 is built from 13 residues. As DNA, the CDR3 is TGTGCCGGGGGGGTGCAGAGCAATCAGCCCCAGCATTTT. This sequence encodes CAGGVQSNQPQHF.

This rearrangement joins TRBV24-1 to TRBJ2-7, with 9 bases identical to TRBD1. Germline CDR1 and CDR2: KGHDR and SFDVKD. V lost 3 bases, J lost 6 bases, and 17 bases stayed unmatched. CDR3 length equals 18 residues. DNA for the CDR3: TGTGCCACCAGTGATCCCTGGGACAGGGACCAGGACGGGCTCGAGCAGTACTTC. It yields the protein CATSDPWDRDQDGLEQYF.

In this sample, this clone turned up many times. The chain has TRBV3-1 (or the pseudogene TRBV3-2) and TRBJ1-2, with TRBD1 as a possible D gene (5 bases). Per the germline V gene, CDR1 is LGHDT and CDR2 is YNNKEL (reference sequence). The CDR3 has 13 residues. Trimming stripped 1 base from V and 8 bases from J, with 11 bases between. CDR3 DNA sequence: TGTGCCAGCAGCCAAGGTGGAGGGGTCGGCTACACCTTC. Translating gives CASSQGGGVGYTF.

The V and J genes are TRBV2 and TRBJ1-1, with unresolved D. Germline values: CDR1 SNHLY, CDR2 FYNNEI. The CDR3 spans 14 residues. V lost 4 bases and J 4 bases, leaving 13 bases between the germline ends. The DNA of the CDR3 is TGTGCCAGCAGTGGAGAGGCTCTGGGCACTGAAGCTTTCTTT. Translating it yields CASSGEALGTEAFF. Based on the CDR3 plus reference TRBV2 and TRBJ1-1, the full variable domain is EPEVTQTPSHQVTQMGQEVILRCVPISNHLYFYWYRQILGQKVEFLVSFYNNEISEKSEIFDDQFSVERPDGSNFTLKIRSTKLEDSAMYFCASSGEALGTEAFFGQGTRLTVV.

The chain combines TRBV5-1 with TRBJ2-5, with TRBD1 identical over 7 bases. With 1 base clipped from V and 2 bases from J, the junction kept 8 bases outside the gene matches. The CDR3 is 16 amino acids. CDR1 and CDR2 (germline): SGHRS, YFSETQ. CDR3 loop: CASSLRSTRGQETQYF. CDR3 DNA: TGCGCCAGCAGCTTGAGATCTACCAGGGGGCAAGAGACCCAGTACTTC.

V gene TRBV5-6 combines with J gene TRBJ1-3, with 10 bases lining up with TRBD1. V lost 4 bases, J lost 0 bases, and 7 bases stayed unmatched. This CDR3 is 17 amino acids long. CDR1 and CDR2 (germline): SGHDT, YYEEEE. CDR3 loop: CASSLGDRGASGNTIYF. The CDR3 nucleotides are TGTGCCAGCAGCCTGGGGGACAGGGGAGCCTCTGGAAACACCATATATTTT.

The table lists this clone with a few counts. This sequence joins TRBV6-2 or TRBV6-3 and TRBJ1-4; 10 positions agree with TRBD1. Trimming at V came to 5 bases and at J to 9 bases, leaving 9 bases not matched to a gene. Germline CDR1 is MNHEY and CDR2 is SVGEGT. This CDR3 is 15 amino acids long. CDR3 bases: TGTGCCAGCAGTCGAACCGGGACAGGGGATCAAAAACTGTTTTTT. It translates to CASSRTGTGDQKLFF.

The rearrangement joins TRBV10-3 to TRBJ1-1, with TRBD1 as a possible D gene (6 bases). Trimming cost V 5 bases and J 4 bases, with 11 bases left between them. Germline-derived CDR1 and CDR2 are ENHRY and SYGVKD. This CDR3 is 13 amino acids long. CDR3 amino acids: CAISSTGITEAFF. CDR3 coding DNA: TGTGCCATCAGTTCTACAGGGATCACTGAAGCTTTCTTT.

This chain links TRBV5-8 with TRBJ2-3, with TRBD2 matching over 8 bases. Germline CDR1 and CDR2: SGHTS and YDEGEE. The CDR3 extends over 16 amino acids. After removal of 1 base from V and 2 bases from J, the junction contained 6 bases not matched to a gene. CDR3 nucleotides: TGTGCCAGCAGCTTGTTCACTAGCGGACCCACAGATACGCAGTATTTT. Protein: CASSLFTSGPTDTQYF.

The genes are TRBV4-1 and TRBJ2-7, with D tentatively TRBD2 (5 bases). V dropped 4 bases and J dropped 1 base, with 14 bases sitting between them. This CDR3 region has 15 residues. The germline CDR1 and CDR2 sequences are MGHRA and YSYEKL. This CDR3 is CASSPGAGRSYEQYF. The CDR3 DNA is TGCGCCAGCAGCCCAGGTGCGGGTAGGTCCTACGAGCAGTACTTC.

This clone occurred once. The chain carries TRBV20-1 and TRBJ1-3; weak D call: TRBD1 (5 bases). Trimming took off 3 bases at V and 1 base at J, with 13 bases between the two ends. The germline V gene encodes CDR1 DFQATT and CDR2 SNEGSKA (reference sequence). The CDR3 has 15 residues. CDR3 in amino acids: CSASGAPGSGNTIYF. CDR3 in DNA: TGCAGTGCTAGTGGGGCTCCAGGATCTGGAAACACCATATATTTT.